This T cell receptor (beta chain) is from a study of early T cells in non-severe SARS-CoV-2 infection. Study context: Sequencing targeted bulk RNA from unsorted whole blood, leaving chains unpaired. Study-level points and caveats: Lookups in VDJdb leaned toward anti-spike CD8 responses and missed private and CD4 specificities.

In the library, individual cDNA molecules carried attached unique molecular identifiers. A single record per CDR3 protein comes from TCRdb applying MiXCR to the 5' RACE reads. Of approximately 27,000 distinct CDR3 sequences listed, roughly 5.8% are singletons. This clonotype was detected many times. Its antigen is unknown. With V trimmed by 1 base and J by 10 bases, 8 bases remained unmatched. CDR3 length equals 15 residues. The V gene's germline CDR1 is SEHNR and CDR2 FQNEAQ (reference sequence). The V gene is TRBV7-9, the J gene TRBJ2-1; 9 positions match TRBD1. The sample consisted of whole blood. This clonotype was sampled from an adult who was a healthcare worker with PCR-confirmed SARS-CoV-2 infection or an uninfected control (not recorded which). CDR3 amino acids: CASSLVGTGSIEQFF. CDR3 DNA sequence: TGTGCCAGCAGCTTAGTCGGGACAGGGTCCATCGAGCAGTTCTTC.